The 14 T cell receptor beta chains listed next were all sequenced from one sample in a study of shared clonotypes between healthy human individuals. TCRdb's table, derived via immunoSEQ multiplex PCR, lists solely in-frame clones and lacks some. The sample holds millions of clones; around nine tenths are singletons and the top ten take more than 0.12%. The material sequenced was naive CD4+ T cells sorted from blood. Subset of the sample: CD45RA+ positively selected. These receptors all stem from a man aged 18 to 35 in good health.

The chain recombines TRBV2 with TRBJ2-7; 13 bases match TRBD2. Germline V gene sequence: CDR1 SNHLY, CDR2 FYNNEI. There are 14 residues in the CDR3. The trim removed 3 bases at V and 6 bases at J, leaving 2 bases unmatched. In nucleotides, the CDR3 is TGTGCCAGCAGTGATTGGACTAGCGGGGGCGAGCAGTACTTC. This sequence encodes CASSDWTSGGEQYF.

The J gene is TRBJ2-3, the V gene TRBV11-3; 8 bases are a match to TRBD2. The CDR3 consists of 14 residues. With V trimmed by 3 bases and J by 4 bases, 3 bases remained unmatched. Germline CDR1 and CDR2: SGHNT and YENEEA. Here the CDR3 DNA reads TGTGCCAGCAGCTTCTCGGGGGGGCCAGATACGCAGTATTTT. This encodes CASSFSGGPDTQYF.

Notes on this clone: The final CDR3 position lacks the conserved phenylalanine or tryptophan, pointing to a likely read error. The limits of the CDR3 on the DNA are not certain, so only TCRdb's listed CDR3 is given. The rearrangement links TRBV20-1 to TRBJ1-2. CDR1 and CDR2 from the germline V gene are DFQATT and SNEGSKA (reference sequence). The CDR3 has 11 amino acids, counting both end residues. The CDR3 sequence is CSATKPGTELY.

Turning to this clone: An end of the junction differs from the germline gene, which may be a read error. The genes are TRBV6-5 and TRBJ2-7, with D possibly being TRBD2 (5 bases). The germline V gene encodes CDR1 MNHEY and CDR2 SVGAGI. The CDR3 length is 13 residues. CDR3 sequence reads: CATSRGSAYEQYF. CDR3 DNA sequence: TGTGCCACCAGTCGGGGTAGCGCCTACGAGCAGTACTTC.

The chain has TRBV7-8 and TRBJ2-1; possible D gene TRBD2, 5 bases. V lost 4 bases and J 10 bases, leaving 11 bases between the germline ends. The CDR3 runs 12 residues. Germline lookup yields CDR1 SGHVS and CDR2 FQNEAQ. The CDR3 spells CASSSGSREQFF. In nucleotides, the CDR3 is TGTGCCAGCAGCTCGGGATCACGGGAGCAGTTCTTC. The whole variable domain, filled in from reference TRBV7-8 and TRBJ2-1, reads GAGVSQSPRYKVAKRGQDVALRCDPISGHVSLFWYQQALGQGPEFLTYFQNEAQLDKSGLPSDRFFAERPEGSVSTLKIQRTQQEDSAVYLCASSSGSREQFFGPGTRLTVL.

The V and J genes are TRBV4-3 and TRBJ1-2; TRBD1 is a possible D gene (5 bases). V lost 0 bases and J 4 bases, leaving 12 bases between the germline ends. Per germline, CDR1 LGHNA and CDR2 YSLEER. This CDR3 region has 15 residues. The CDR3 DNA reads TGCGCCAGCAGCCAAGAGGGGGGGACGGTCTATGGCTACACCTTC. Translating gives CASSQEGGTVYGYTF.

The rearrangement joins TRBV11-2 to TRBJ2-7; maybe TRBD2 (7 bases). V was trimmed by 5 bases and J by 6 bases, leaving 17 bases between them. This CDR3 has 14 residues. Germline V gene sequence: CDR1 SGHAT, CDR2 FQNNGV. The DNA for the CDR3 is TGTGCCAGCAGCCAAGTGGCGGGGGCGGGCGAGCAGTACTTC. This encodes CASSQVAGAGEQYF.

V and J are TRBV9 and TRBJ2-5; a possible D gene is TRBD2 (5 bases). The length of the CDR3 is 16 residues. V was cut by 0 bases and J by 0 bases, with 12 bases left in between. Germline V CDR1 and CDR2: SGDLS, YYNGEE. The CDR3 here is CASSVAGSANQETQYF. The CDR3 DNA reads TGTGCCAGCAGCGTAGCGGGTAGCGCCAACCAAGAGACCCAGTACTTC.

The chain combines TRBV7-2 with TRBJ1-2, with TRBD1 identical over 7 bases. This CDR3 is built from 15 residues. Germline lookup yields CDR1 SGHTA and CDR2 FQGNSA. V shed 5 bases, J shed 0 bases, and the junction held 6 bases outside the gene matches. The CDR3 here is CASSMTGWANYGYTF. The CDR3 DNA reads as TGTGCCAGCAGCATGACAGGGTGGGCTAACTATGGCTACACCTTC.

In DNA form, the CDR3 reads TGTGCCTGGGAGGAAAGGGATACGCAGTATTTT. Translating it yields CAWEERDTQYF. This rearrangement joins TRBV30 to TRBJ2-3, with D unclear. V was pared by 5 bases and J by 6 bases, with 9 bases between. Germline V CDR1 and CDR2: GTSNPN, SVGIG (reference sequence). The CDR3 has 11 amino acids.

This rearrangement joins TRBV6-6 to TRBJ2-1, with a possible D match to TRBD2 (6 bases). CDR1 is MNHNY, CDR2 SVGAGI, per germline (reference sequence). V dropped 6 bases and J dropped 8 bases, with 17 bases sitting between them. The CDR3 is made up of 14 amino acids. This CDR3 is CASSSPTSRDEQFF. In DNA, the CDR3 is TGTGCCAGCAGCTCTCCGACTAGTAGGGATGAGCAGTTCTTC.

This clone showed up just a few times. The chain has TRBV18 and TRBJ2-2; possibly TRBD2 for D (5 bases). The V gene lost 1 base and the J gene lost 1 base, with 7 bases spanning the gap. Germline V gene sequence: CDR1 KGHSH, CDR2 LQKENI. This CDR3 comprises 15 residues. The CDR3: CASSPQAVNTGELFF. The CDR3, as DNA: TGTGCCAGCTCACCACAAGCGGTGAACACCGGGGAGCTGTTTTTT.

The chain has TRBV5-8 and TRBJ2-2; D is tentatively TRBD1 or TRBD2 (5 bases each). This CDR3 region has 17 residues. CDR1 is SGHTS, CDR2 YDEGEE, per germline. The V end lost 4 bases, the J end lost 2 bases, and 18 bases lay between the germline ends. The CDR3 sequence: CASSQLPGTVNTGELFF. In DNA, the CDR3 is TGTGCCAGCAGCCAACTGCCTGGGACCGTAAACACCGGGGAGCTGTTTTTT.

The rearrangement links TRBV19 to TRBJ1-3; D is unclear. This CDR3 spans 14 amino acids. V was pared by 4 bases and J by 0 bases, with 7 bases between. Germline V gene sequence: CDR1 LNHDA, CDR2 SQIVND (reference sequence). The CDR3, as DNA: TGTGCCAGTAGTACGGATTTCTCTGGAAACACCATATATTTT. Translated: CASSTDFSGNTIYF. Variable domain in full (rest from reference TRBV19 and TRBJ1-3): DGGITQSPKYLFRKEGQNVTLSCEQNLNHDAMYWYRQDPGQGLRLIYYSQIVNDFQKGDIAEGYSVSREKKESFPLTVTSAQKNPTAFYLCASSTDFSGNTIYFGEGSWLTVV.